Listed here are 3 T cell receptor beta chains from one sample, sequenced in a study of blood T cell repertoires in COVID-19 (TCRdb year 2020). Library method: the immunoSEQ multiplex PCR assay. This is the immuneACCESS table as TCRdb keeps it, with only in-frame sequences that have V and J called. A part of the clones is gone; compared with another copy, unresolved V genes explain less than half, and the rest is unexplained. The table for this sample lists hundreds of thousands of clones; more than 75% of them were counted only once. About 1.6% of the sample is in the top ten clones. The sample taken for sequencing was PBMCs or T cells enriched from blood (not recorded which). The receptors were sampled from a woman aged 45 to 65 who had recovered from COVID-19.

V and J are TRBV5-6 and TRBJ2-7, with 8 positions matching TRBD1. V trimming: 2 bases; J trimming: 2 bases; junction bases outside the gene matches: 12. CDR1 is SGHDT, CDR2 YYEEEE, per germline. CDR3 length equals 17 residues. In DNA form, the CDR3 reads TGTGCCAGCAGCTTAAACAGGGGGTCATTGGGAGCCTACGAGCAGTACTTC. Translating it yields CASSLNRGSLGAYEQYF. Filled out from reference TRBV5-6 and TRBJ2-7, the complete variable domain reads DAGVTQSPTHLIKTRGQQVTLRCSPKSGHDTVSWYQQALGQGPQFIFQYYEEEERQRGNFPDRFSGHQFPNYSSELNVNALLLGDSALYLCASSLNRGSLGAYEQYFGPGTRLTVT.

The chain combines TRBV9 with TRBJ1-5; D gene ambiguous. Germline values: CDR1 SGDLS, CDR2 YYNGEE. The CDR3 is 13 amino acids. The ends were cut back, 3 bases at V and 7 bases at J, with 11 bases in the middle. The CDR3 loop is CASSATPRQPQHF. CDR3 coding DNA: TGTGCCAGCAGCGCGACCCCGAGGCAGCCCCAGCATTTT.

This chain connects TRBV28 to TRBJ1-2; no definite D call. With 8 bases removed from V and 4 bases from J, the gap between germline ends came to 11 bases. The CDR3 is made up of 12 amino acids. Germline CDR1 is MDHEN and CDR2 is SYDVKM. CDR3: CASEQTAYGYTF. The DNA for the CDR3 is TGTGCCAGCGAGCAAACAGCCTATGGCTACACCTTC.